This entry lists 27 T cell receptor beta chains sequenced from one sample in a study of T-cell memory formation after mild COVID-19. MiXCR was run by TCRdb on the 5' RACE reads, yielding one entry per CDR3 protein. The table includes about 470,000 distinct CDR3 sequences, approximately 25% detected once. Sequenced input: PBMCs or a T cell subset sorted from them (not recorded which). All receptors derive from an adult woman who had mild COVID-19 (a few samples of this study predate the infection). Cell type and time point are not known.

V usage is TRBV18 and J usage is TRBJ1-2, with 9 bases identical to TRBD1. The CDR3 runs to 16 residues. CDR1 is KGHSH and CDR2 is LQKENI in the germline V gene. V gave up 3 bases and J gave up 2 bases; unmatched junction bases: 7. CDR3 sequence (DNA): TGTGCCAGCTCACCCTCGAGGGACAGGGCAAACTATGGCTACACCTTC. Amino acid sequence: CASSPSRDRANYGYTF.

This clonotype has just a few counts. The CDR3 DNA sequence: TGTGCCAGCAGCCTTGCCGGGGGGATTGACGAGCAGTACTTC. It translates to CASSLAGGIDEQYF. This chain uses TRBV9 with TRBJ2-7; 7 bases agree with TRBD2. The trim removed 4 bases at V and 5 bases at J, leaving 9 bases unmatched. This CDR3 has 14 amino acids. Germline V CDR1 and CDR2: SGDLS, YYNGEE.

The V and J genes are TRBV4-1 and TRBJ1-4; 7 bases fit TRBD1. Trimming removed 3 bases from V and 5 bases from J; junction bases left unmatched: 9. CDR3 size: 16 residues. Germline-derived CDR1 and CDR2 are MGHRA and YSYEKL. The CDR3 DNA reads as TGCGCCAGCAGCCAGTTGACCGGGACAGTAAATGAAAAACTGTTTTTT. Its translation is CASSQLTGTVNEKLFF.

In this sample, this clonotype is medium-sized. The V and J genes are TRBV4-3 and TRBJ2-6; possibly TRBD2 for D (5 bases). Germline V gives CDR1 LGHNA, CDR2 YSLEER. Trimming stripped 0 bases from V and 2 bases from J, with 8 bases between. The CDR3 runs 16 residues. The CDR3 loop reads CASSQDSGTGANVLTF. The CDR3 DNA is TGCGCCAGCAGCCAAGACTCCGGGACTGGGGCCAACGTCCTGACTTTC.

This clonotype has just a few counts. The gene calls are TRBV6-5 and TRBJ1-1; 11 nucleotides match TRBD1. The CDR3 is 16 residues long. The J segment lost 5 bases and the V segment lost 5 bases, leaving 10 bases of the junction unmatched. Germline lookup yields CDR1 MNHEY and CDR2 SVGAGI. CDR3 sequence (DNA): TGTGCCAGCAGTCAACTCGGGACAGGGGGAAGAACTGAAGCTTTCTTT. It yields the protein CASSQLGTGGRTEAFF.

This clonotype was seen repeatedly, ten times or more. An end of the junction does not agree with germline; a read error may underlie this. The DNA of the CDR3 is TGTGCCAGCAGCTTAGGTCTCAATGAGCAGTTCTTC. This sequence encodes CASSLGLNEQFF. V usage is TRBV12-3 or TRBV12-4 and J usage is TRBJ2-1; no firm D call. This CDR3 contains 12 residues.

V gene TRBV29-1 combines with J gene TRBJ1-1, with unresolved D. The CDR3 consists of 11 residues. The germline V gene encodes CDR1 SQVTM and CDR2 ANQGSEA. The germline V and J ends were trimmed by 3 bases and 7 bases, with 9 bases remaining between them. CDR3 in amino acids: CSVDGLVEAFF. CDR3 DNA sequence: TGCAGCGTTGATGGCCTTGTTGAAGCTTTCTTT.

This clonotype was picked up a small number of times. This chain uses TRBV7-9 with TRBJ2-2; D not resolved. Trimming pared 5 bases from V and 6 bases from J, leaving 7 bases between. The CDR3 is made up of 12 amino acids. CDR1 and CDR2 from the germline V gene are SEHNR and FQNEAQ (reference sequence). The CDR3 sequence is CASSPSAGELFF. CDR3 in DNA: TGTGCCAGCAGCCCATCCGCCGGGGAGCTGTTTTTT.

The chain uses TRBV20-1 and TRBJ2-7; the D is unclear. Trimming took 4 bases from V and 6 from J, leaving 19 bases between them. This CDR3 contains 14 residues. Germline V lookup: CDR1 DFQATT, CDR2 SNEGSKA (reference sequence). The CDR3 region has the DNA TGCAGTGCTACGCCCGGACCCCGATCAAGCGAGCAGTACTTC. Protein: CSATPGPRSSEQYF.

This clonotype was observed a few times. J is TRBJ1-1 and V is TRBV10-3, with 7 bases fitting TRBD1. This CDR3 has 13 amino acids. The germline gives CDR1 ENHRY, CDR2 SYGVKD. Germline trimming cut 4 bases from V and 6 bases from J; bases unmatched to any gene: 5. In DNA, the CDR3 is TGTGCCATCAGTGGAAGACAGGGCCCTGAAGCTTTCTTT. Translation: CAISGRQGPEAFF.

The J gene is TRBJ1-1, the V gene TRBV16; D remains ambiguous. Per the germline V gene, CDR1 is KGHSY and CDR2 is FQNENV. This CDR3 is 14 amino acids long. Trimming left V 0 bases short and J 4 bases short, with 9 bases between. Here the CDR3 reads CASSQSRAGTEAFF. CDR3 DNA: TGTGCCAGCAGCCAATCGCGGGCGGGCACTGAAGCTTTCTTT.

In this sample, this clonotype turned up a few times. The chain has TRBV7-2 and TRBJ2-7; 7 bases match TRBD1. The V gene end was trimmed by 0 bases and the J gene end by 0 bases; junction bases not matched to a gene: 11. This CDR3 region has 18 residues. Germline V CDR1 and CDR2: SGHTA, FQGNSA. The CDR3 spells CASSLAGAGGKGSYEQYF. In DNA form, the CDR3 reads TGTGCCAGCAGCTTAGCGGGGGCAGGGGGAAAGGGCTCCTACGAGCAGTACTTC.

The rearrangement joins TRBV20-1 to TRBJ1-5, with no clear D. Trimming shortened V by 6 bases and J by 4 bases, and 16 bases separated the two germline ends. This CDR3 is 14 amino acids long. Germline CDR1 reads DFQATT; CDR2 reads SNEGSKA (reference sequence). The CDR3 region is CSARDGFRNQPQHF. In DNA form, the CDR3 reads TGCAGTGCGCGTGACGGTTTTCGAAATCAGCCCCAGCATTTT.

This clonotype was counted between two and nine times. The CDR3 here is CASSLPGALGEQYF. The CDR3 nucleotides are TGCGCCAGCAGCTTGCCAGGGGCCCTCGGGGAGCAGTACTTC. The rearrangement links TRBV5-1 to TRBJ2-7, with TRBD1 as a possible D gene (6 bases). Trimming pared 1 base from V and 7 bases from J, leaving 15 bases between. CDR1 and CDR2 (germline): SGHRS, YFSETQ. The CDR3 totals 14 residues.

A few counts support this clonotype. The CDR3 is CASSLQTGGETQYF. The CDR3, as DNA: TGTGCCAGCAGCTTACAGACAGGGGGAGAGACCCAGTACTTC. This chain uses TRBV7-9 with TRBJ2-5, with TRBD1 identical over 9 bases. The length of the CDR3 is 14 residues. Per the germline V gene, CDR1 is SEHNR and CDR2 is FQNEAQ (reference sequence). Germline trimming cut 2 bases from V and 4 bases from J; bases unmatched to any gene: 2.

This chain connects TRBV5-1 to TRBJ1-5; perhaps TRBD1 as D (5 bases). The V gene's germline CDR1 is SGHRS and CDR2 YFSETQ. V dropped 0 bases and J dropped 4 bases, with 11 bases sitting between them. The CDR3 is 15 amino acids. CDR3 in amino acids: CASSLVPDTNQPQHF. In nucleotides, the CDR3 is TGCGCCAGCAGCTTGGTCCCGGACACTAATCAGCCCCAGCATTTT.

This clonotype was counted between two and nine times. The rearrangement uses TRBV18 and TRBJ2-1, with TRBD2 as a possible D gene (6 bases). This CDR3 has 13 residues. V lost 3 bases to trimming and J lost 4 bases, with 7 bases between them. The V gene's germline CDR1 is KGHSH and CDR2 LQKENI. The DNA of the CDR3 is TGTGCCAGCTCACCGCTAGCGTACAATGAGCAGTTCTTC. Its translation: CASSPLAYNEQFF.

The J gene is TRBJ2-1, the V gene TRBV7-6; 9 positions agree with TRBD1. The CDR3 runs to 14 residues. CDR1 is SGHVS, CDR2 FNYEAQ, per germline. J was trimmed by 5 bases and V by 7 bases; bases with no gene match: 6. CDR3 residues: CASTTGTGHNEQFF. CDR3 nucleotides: TGTGCCAGCACCACCGGGACAGGGCACAATGAGCAGTTCTTC.

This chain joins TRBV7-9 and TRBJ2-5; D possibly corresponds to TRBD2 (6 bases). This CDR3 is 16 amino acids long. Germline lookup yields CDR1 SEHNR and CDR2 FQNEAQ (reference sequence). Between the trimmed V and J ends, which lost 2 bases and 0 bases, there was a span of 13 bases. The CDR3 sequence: CASSLRGLQYQETQYF. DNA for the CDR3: TGTGCCAGCAGCTTACGGGGACTTCAGTACCAAGAGACCCAGTACTTC.

The CDR3 region is CASSSTSGPSYEQYF. Here the CDR3 DNA reads TGTGCCAGCAGCTCTACTAGCGGTCCCAGCTACGAGCAGTACTTC. The J gene is TRBJ2-7, the V gene TRBV6-2 or TRBV6-3, with TRBD2 matching 8 bases. V lost 6 bases to trimming and J lost 3 bases; unmatched junction nucleotides: 10. This CDR3 has 15 amino acids. Germline-derived CDR1 and CDR2 are MNHEY and SVGEGT.

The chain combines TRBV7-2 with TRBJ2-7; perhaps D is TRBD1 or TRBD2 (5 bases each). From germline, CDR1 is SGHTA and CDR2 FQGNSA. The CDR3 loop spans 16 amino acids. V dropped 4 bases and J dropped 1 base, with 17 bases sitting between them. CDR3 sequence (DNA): TGTGCCAGCAGCTCCACCCGGGACGCCGGATCCTACGAGCAGTACTTC. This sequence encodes CASSSTRDAGSYEQYF.

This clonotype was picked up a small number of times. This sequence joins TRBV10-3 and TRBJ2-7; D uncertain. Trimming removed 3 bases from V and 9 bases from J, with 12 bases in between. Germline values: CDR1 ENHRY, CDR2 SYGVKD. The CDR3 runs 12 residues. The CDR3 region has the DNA TGTGCCATCAGTGATAACGAGCCGGGGCAGTACTTC. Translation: CAISDNEPGQYF.

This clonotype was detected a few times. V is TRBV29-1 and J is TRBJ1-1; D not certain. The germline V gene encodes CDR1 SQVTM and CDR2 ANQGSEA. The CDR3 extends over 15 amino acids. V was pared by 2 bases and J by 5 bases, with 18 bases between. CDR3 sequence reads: CSVESGPVLGTEAFF. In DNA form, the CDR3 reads TGCAGCGTTGAATCTGGACCCGTATTGGGGACTGAAGCTTTCTTT.

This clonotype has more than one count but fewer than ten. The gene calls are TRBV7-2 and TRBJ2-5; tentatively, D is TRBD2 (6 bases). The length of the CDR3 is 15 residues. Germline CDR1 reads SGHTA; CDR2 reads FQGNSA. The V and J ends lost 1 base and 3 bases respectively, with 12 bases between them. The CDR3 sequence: CASSLGSGLKETQYF. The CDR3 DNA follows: TGTGCCAGCAGCTTAGGGTCGGGACTGAAAGAGACCCAGTACTTC.

The CDR3 sequence: CASSPGTVPPEQYF. CDR3 in DNA: TGTGCCAGCAGCCCAGGGACAGTTCCTCCCGAGCAGTACTTC. This chain joins TRBV5-5 and TRBJ2-7; 7 bases agree with TRBD1. The CDR3 is 14 amino acids. Germline-derived CDR1 and CDR2 are SGHKS and YYEKEE (reference sequence). After removal of 4 bases from V and 6 bases from J, the junction contained 10 bases not matched to a gene.

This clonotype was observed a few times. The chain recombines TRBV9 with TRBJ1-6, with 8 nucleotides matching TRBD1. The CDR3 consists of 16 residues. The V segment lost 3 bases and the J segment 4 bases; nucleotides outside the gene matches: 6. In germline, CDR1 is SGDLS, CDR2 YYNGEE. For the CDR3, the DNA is TGTGCCAGCAGCGGGGGACAGGACCGATATAATTCACCCCTCCACTTT. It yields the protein CASSGGQDRYNSPLHF.

The CDR3 is CASSSGTGRSGTDTQYF. The CDR3 DNA reads as TGTGCCAGCAGCTCTGGGACCGGCCGGTCGGGTACAGATACGCAGTATTTT. This chain connects TRBV7-3 to TRBJ2-3; D may be TRBD1 or TRBD2 (5 bases each). The germline CDR1 and CDR2 sequences are SGHTA and FQGTGA. This CDR3 has 17 amino acids. V was trimmed by 4 bases and J by 3 bases, leaving 20 bases between them.